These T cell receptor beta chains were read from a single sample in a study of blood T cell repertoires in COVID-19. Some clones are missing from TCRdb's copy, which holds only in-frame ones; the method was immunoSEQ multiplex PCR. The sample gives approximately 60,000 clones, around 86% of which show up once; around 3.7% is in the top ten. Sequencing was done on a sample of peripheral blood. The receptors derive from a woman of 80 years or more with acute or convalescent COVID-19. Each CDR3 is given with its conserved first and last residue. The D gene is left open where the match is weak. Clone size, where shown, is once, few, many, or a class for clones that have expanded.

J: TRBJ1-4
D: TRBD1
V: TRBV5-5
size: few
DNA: TGTGCCAGCAGCTTGGCGGACAGGGGAACTAATGAAAAACTGTTTTTT
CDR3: CASSLADRGTNEKLFF

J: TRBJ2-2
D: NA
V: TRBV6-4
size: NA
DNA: TGTGCCAGCAGTGAGTACCAGGGCGCCACCGGGGAGCTGTTTTTT
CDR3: CASSEYQGATGELFF

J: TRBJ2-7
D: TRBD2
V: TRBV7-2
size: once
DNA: TGTGCCAGCAGCCTACCCGCGGGGGGTGGGGGATTGGGCTACGAGCAGTACTTC
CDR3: CASSLPAGGGGLGYEQYF

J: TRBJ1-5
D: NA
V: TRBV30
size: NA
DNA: TGTGCCTGGAGTCCCCCAAATAGCAATCAGCCCCAGCATTTT
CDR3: CAWSPPNSNQPQHF

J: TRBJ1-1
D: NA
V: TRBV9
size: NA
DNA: TGTGCCAGCAGCGTAGGTGGGGGCCCGATAGGATTT
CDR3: CASSVGGGPIGF

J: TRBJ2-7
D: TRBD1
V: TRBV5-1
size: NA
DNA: TGCGCCAGCAGCCAAGAGACAGGGAGAGGCTACGAGCAGTACTTC
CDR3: CASSQETGRGYEQYF

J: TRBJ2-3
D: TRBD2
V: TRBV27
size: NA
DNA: TGTGCCAGCAGATTACTAGCGGGAGCCACAGATACGCAGTATTTT
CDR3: CASRLLAGATDTQYF

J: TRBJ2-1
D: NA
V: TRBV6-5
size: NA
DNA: TGTGCCTCATCTACCACAGACCTCGGCGAGCAGTTCTTC
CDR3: CASSTTDLGEQFF

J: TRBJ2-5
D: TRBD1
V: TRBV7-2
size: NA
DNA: TGTGCCAGCAGCTGGGGGACCAGGGGGGAGACCCAGTACTTC
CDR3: CASSWGTRGETQYF

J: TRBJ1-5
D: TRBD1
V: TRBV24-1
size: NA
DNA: TGTGCCACCAGTGCCGGTGACAGGGGCGGATATAGCAATCAGCCCCAGCATTTT
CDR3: CATSAGDRGGYSNQPQHF

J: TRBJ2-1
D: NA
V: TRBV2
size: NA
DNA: TGTGCCAGCAGTGACCGGGCACGGACTTACAATGAGCAGTTCTTC
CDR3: CASSDRARTYNEQFF

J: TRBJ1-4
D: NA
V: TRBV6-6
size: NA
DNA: TGTGCCAGCAGTTACGGGACATCAACTAATGAAAAACTGTTTTTT
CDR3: CASSYGTSTNEKLFF

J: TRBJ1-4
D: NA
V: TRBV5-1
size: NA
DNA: TGCGCCAGCAGCGCGGGGGGGGGACGAGAAAAACTGTTTTTT
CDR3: CASSAGGGREKLFF

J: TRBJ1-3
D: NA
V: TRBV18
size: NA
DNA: TGTGCCAGCCAGTTCGGGAACACCATATATTTT
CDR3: CASQFGNTIYF

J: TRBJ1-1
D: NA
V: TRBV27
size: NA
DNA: TGTGCCAGCAGCGACAGGATGAACACTGAAGCTTTCTTT
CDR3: CASSDRMNTEAFF

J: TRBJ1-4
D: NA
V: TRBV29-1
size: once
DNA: TGCAGCGCCGCTAGGGGGAATAATGAAAAACTGTTTTTT
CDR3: CSAARGNNEKLFF